This T cell receptor (beta chain) was captured in a study of blood T cell repertoires in COVID-19. As for the study in general: Acute-phase and convalescent COVID-19 samples originated in the United States, Italy and Spain. Sources were T cells, B-cell-depleted T cells, or PBMCs; the material itself was cDNA or gDNA.

In the study's own analysis: From reference gene primer amplification, estimates of nucleated cell counts were derived. Produced via immunoSEQ multiplex PCR; TCRdb's table is partial and in-frame only. V and J calls and clone size come straight from that table; D and trimming were deduced from the DNA. The sample consists of approximately 190,000 clones, about nine tenths of them appearing once. The V gene lost 7 bases and the J gene lost 6 bases, with 13 bases spanning the gap. Germline V gene sequence: CDR1 MDHEN, CDR2 SYDVKM. The CDR3 length is 13 residues. This rearrangement joins TRBV28 to TRBJ1-5, with D unresolved. Sequencing was done on a sample of peripheral blood. This TCR was recovered from a man aged 70-80 years with active or convalescent COVID-19. The CDR3 bases are TGTGCCAGCACTATTACCGGTCCTCAGCCCCAGCATTTT. This codes for CASTITGPQPQHF.